The 15 T cell receptor beta chains below come from one sample, sequenced in a study of shared clonotypes between healthy human individuals. Here immunoSEQ multiplex PCR was the method, and the copy in TCRdb shows in-frame clones only, minus some. The data hold about 2.1 million clones, with around 93% observed a single time. Naive CD8 isolation took CD45RO-negative cells positively selected for CCR7 and excluded terminally differentiated effector memory CD45RA+ cells. The specimen was naive CD8+ T cells from PBMCs. Source of these receptors: a man aged 18 to 30 in good health. Some clones in this sample may be carry-over from other donors' samples.

The chain combines TRBV4-3 with TRBJ2-5; D is unresolved. This CDR3 has 15 amino acids. V was cut by 1 base and J by 4 bases, with 13 bases left in between. The V gene's germline CDR1 is LGHNA and CDR2 YSLEER. The DNA of the CDR3 is TGCGCCAGCAGCCAAGGTATTAGAGCTACAGAGACCCAGTACTTC. Protein product: CASSQGIRATETQYF.

A single count supports this clone. V usage is TRBV7-6 and J usage is TRBJ2-2, with D unclear. The germline gives CDR1 SGHVS, CDR2 FNYEAQ. Trimming removed 3 bases from V and 1 base from J, with 15 bases in between. This CDR3 spans 17 amino acids. CDR3 amino acids: CASSFLRQEENTGELFF. As DNA, the CDR3 is TGTGCCAGCAGCTTTTTACGGCAGGAAGAGAACACCGGGGAGCTGTTTTTT.

V and J are TRBV29-1 and TRBJ2-3; unclear D gene. This CDR3 has 13 residues. Trimming left V 8 bases short and J 1 base short, with 13 bases between. Germline CDR1 reads SQVTM; CDR2 reads ANQGSEA. This CDR3 reads CSLTSVGTDTQYF. Here the CDR3 DNA reads TGCAGCTTAACCTCGGTTGGCACAGATACGCAGTATTTT.

The rearrangement uses TRBV27 and TRBJ1-2; D gene uncertain. The CDR3 extends over 14 amino acids. Germline V lookup: CDR1 MNHEY, CDR2 SMNVEV (reference sequence). V was shortened by 3 bases and J by 5 bases, with 13 bases between the two germline ends. In DNA, the CDR3 is TGTGCCAGCAGTTTTGATGGCATGAGTTATGGCTACACCTTC. Protein sequence: CASSFDGMSYGYTF.

The DNA of the CDR3 is TGTGCCAGCAGTTATAGCAGCTTCGTCGGGGAGCTGTTTTTT. Protein product: CASSYSSFVGELFF. The chain has TRBV27 and TRBJ2-2, with unresolved D. The V gene's germline CDR1 is MNHEY and CDR2 SMNVEV (reference sequence). The V end was cut by 4 bases, the J end by 7 bases, with 13 bases between. The CDR3 has 14 amino acids.

Here the CDR3 reads CASSGDSPYYGYTF. The CDR3, as DNA: TGTGCCAGCAGCGGAGACAGCCCTTACTATGGCTACACCTTC. The rearrangement links TRBV6-5 to TRBJ1-2, with D perhaps matching TRBD1 (5 bases). The V gene lost 6 bases and the J gene lost 3 bases, with 14 bases spanning the gap. The CDR3 covers 14 residues. CDR1 MNHEY and CDR2 SVGAGI come from the germline V gene.

Note on this clone: Other DNA sequences from this sample encode an identical CDR3 as well. The V gene is TRBV7-9, the J gene TRBJ2-7; 7 positions agree with TRBD1. The CDR3 spans 14 residues. Germline V gives CDR1 SEHNR, CDR2 FQNEAQ (reference sequence). With 3 bases clipped from V and 1 base from J, the junction kept 3 bases outside the gene matches. The CDR3 reads CASSFDRVSYEQYF. CDR3 DNA sequence: TGTGCCAGCAGCTTCGACAGGGTGTCCTACGAGCAGTACTTC.

The rearrangement joins TRBV5-6 to TRBJ1-1; TRBD1 agrees at 10 bases. Unmatched junction bases numbered 13, after V lost 2 bases and J lost 0 bases. In germline, CDR1 is SGHDT, CDR2 YYEEEE. The CDR3 covers 19 residues. The CDR3 DNA follows: TGTGCCAGCAGCTTAAACCCAAGCGGACAGGGGGTCATGAACACTGAAGCTTTCTTT. Translated: CASSLNPSGQGVMNTEAFF.

The chain carries TRBV5-4 and TRBJ1-2, with D unclear. This CDR3 spans 13 amino acids. Germline V CDR1 and CDR2: SGHNT, YYREEE (reference sequence). The V and J ends lost 4 bases and 2 bases respectively, with 9 bases between them. CDR3 amino acids: CASSPLRNYGYTF. In nucleotides, the CDR3 is TGTGCCAGCAGCCCCTTGAGAAACTATGGCTACACCTTC.

This chain joins TRBV2 and TRBJ1-1, with D perhaps matching TRBD1 (5 bases). Trimming took 3 bases from V and 4 from J, leaving 15 bases between them. The CDR3 has 15 amino acids. Germline V gives CDR1 SNHLY, CDR2 FYNNEI. In nucleotides, the CDR3 is TGTGCCAGCAGTGATCGGGGTTTTGGGACCACTGAAGCTTTCTTT. Its protein product is CASSDRGFGTTEAFF.

This chain uses TRBV9 with TRBJ1-4, with a weak D call TRBD1 (5 bases). V lost 4 bases, J lost 5 bases, and 18 bases lay in between. The germline gives CDR1 SGDLS, CDR2 YYNGEE. The CDR3 is 16 residues long. CDR3 DNA: TGTGCCAGCAGCCCCCTCGCAGGGCTGCAAAATGAAAAACTGTTTTTT. It specifies CASSPLAGLQNEKLFF.

The genes are TRBV11-2 and TRBJ1-1; TRBD1 might be the D (5 bases). V was pared by 4 bases and J by 1 base, with 10 bases between. This CDR3 is built from 14 residues. Germline V gene sequence: CDR1 SGHAT, CDR2 FQNNGV. The CDR3 DNA is TGTGCCAGCAGCTGGGGTGGGGGGAACACTGAAGCTTTCTTT. The encoded protein is CASSWGGGNTEAFF.

The gene calls are TRBV5-1 and TRBJ1-3, with unresolved D. CDR1 and CDR2 from the germline V gene are SGHRS and YFSETQ. The V and J ends lost 4 bases and 0 bases respectively, with 17 bases between them. The CDR3 totals 17 residues. The CDR3 bases are TGCGCCAGCAGCGGTCTGGATGAGGCACTCTCTGGAAACACCATATATTTT. It is translated as CASSGLDEALSGNTIYF.

The chain recombines TRBV28 with TRBJ1-6; 7 bases agree with TRBD1. The CDR3 is made up of 14 amino acids. Looked up from germline, CDR1 is MDHEN and CDR2 is SYDVKM. With V trimmed by 5 bases and J by 10 bases, 8 bases remained unmatched. Here the CDR3 DNA reads TGTGCCAGCAGTCCCGACAGGGAGGGGTCACCCCTCCACTTT. Its protein product is CASSPDREGSPLHF.

The chain has TRBV19 and TRBJ1-1; D gene uncertain. CDR3 length: 14 amino acids. Germline V gene lookup returns CDR1 LNHDA and CDR2 SQIVND (reference sequence). V lost 6 bases, J lost 0 bases, and 11 bases lay in between. Here the CDR3 reads CASRQKRLNTEAFF. For the CDR3, the DNA is TGTGCCAGTAGGCAAAAACGGCTGAACACTGAAGCTTTCTTT.